The 25 T cell receptor beta chains below were found in one sample sequenced in a study of follicular helper T cells after annual influenza vaccination (dated by TCRdb to 2016 to 2017). The library was produced with the immunoSEQ multiplex PCR assay. TCRdb retrieved this table from immuneACCESS and kept in-frame rearrangements only. Not all clones are present; in checked studies, unresolved V genes account for under half, and no reason is known for the remainder. Present in this sample are 9,500 to 10,000 clones, about 80% of which were seen just once. The ten largest clones take up 0.5% to 0.75% of the sample. The time point label on this specimen signifies: 2013-2014 season, 7 days after vaccination. Specimen: CXCR5- memory CD4+ T cells sorted from blood, collected 7 days after influenza vaccination. The meaning of the sample's cell subset or site label: CXCR5- memory CD4 T cells. The receptors come from an adult who received the influenza vaccine.

The V gene is TRBV7-9, the J gene TRBJ2-1, with 7 positions matching TRBD2. The ends lost 5 bases at V and 4 bases at J; junction bases unmatched: 11. The CDR3 is 16 amino acids. Germline values: CDR1 SEHNR, CDR2 FQNEAQ (reference sequence). The CDR3 sequence: CASSPVVSGAYNEQFF. The CDR3 DNA reads as TGTGCCAGCAGCCCGGTTGTCAGCGGGGCTTACAATGAGCAGTTCTTC.

The CDR3 region has the DNA TGTGCCATCAGTGAGGATCCCGGGACTAGCGGGGGGACCGGGGAGCTGTTTTTT. Protein sequence: CAISEDPGTSGGTGELFF. The chain couples TRBV10-3 to TRBJ2-2, with 15 nucleotides matching TRBD2. V lost 2 bases, J lost 5 bases, and 6 bases stayed unmatched. In germline, CDR1 is ENHRY, CDR2 SYGVKD. CDR3 size: 18 residues.

The chain employs TRBV6-1 and TRBJ2-7; D is unresolved. CDR3 length: 14 residues. Germline V gene sequence: CDR1 MNHNS, CDR2 SASEGT. Trimming left V 2 bases short and J 1 base short, with 9 bases between. In DNA form, the CDR3 reads TGTGCCAGCAGTGAAAATCGTCGGTCCTACGAGCAGTACTTC. It encodes CASSENRRSYEQYF.

The chain uses TRBV7-2 and TRBJ2-2, with 8 bases fitting TRBD2. Per the germline V gene, CDR1 is SGHTA and CDR2 is FQGNSA. The junction had 6 bases not matched to a gene; V was cut back by 4 bases and J by 2 bases. The CDR3 is 16 residues long. Here the CDR3 reads CASSSRLAINTGELFF. CDR3 bases: TGTGCCAGCAGCTCTCGACTAGCGATAAACACCGGGGAGCTGTTTTTT.

This clone was counted a few times. The chain employs TRBV6-1 and TRBJ2-7; tentative D call: TRBD1 (5 bases). Looked up from germline, CDR1 is MNHNS and CDR2 is SASEGT. CDR3 length: 14 amino acids. The ends were cut back, 6 bases at V and 2 bases at J, with 14 bases in the middle. The CDR3 bases are TGTGCCAGCAGACCTAACAAGGGGACCTACGAGCAGTACTTC. It is translated as CASRPNKGTYEQYF.

The chain is built from TRBV7-2 and TRBJ2-5; TRBD2 is a possible D gene (5 bases). The germline V gene encodes CDR1 SGHTA and CDR2 FQGNSA. Trimming shortened V by 2 bases and J by 7 bases, and 14 bases separated the two germline ends. CDR3 length: 14 residues. The CDR3 nucleotides read TGTGCCAGCAGCTTAAGGCTTGAGGGTGGGACCCAGTACTTC. Its translation is CASSLRLEGGTQYF.

The chain carries TRBV19 and TRBJ1-5; 7 nucleotides line up with TRBD1. After removal of 8 bases from V and 8 bases from J, the junction contained 9 bases not matched to a gene. Germline-derived CDR1 and CDR2 are LNHDA and SQIVND (reference sequence). This CDR3 is 13 amino acids long. For the CDR3, the DNA is TGTGCCAGTTGGACAGGCTATACTGAGCCCCAGCATTTT. Translation gives CASWTGYTEPQHF.

This rearrangement joins TRBV5-1 to TRBJ2-5; D unclear. The ends were cut back, 4 bases at V and 0 bases at J, with 13 bases in the middle. Germline V gene sequence: CDR1 SGHRS, CDR2 YFSETQ. The CDR3 totals 15 residues. CDR3 bases: TGCGCCAGCAGCCCCAGCCCGACGTACCAAGAGACCCAGTACTTC. Translating gives CASSPSPTYQETQYF.

The rearrangement links TRBV5-6 to TRBJ1-2; 9 bases are a match to TRBD1. Per the germline V gene, CDR1 is SGHDT and CDR2 is YYEEEE. V gave up 5 bases and J gave up 5 bases; unmatched junction bases: 16. The CDR3 totals 17 residues. CDR3 sequence reads: CASRHRNDRDRAYGYTF. In DNA form, the CDR3 reads TGTGCCAGCAGGCATCGGAACGACAGGGACAGGGCATATGGCTACACCTTC. The full variable domain, with the rest looked up from reference TRBV5-6 and TRBJ1-2, is DAGVTQSPTHLIKTRGQQVTLRCSPKSGHDTVSWYQQALGQGPQFIFQYYEEEERQRGNFPDRFSGHQFPNYSSELNVNALLLGDSALYLCASRHRNDRDRAYGYTFGSGTRLTVV.

The chain employs TRBV28 and TRBJ2-1, with TRBD1 matching 10 bases. This CDR3 is built from 14 residues. The V and J ends lost 4 bases and 9 bases, in that order; junction bases with no gene match: 6. Germline V lookup: CDR1 MDHEN, CDR2 SYDVKM. CDR3 amino acids: CASSYGQGGGEQFF. The CDR3 DNA follows: TGTGCCAGCAGTTACGGACAGGGGGGAGGTGAGCAGTTCTTC.

In this sample, this clone turned up once. J is TRBJ2-5 and V is TRBV7-8, with unresolved D. The V and J ends lost 5 bases and 2 bases respectively, with 12 bases between them. This CDR3 spans 14 amino acids. Germline CDR1 reads SGHVS; CDR2 reads FQNEAQ. This CDR3 reads CASSPQSRQETQYF. The DNA for the CDR3 is TGTGCCAGCAGCCCCCAGAGCAGACAAGAGACCCAGTACTTC. The complete variable domain, with remaining parts taken from reference TRBV7-8 and TRBJ2-5, reads GAGVSQSPRYKVAKRGQDVALRCDPISGHVSLFWYQQALGQGPEFLTYFQNEAQLDKSGLPSDRFFAERPEGSVSTLKIQRTQQEDSAVYLCASSPQSRQETQYFGPGTRLLVL.

The rearrangement joins TRBV11-2 to TRBJ1-3; maybe TRBD1 (6 bases). This CDR3 is built from 17 residues. The germline gives CDR1 SGHAT, CDR2 FQNNGV. Trimming removed 1 base from V and 1 base from J, with 14 bases in between. The CDR3 reads CASSLVRGARSGNTIYF. The DNA of the CDR3 is TGTGCCAGCAGCTTAGTTCGGGGGGCAAGGTCTGGAAACACCATATATTTT.

The CDR3 DNA reads TGTGCCAGCAGCTTCCCCCCTTTCAATGAGCAGTTCTTC. Residues: CASSFPPFNEQFF. V and J are TRBV7-8 and TRBJ2-1; D unresolved. This CDR3 comprises 13 residues. V gave up 3 bases and J gave up 6 bases, with 9 bases separating them. CDR1 and CDR2 from the germline V gene are SGHVS and FQNEAQ.

The rearrangement uses TRBV2 and TRBJ1-2; D gene unclear. V gave up 7 bases and J gave up 4 bases, with 13 bases separating them. The CDR3 sequence is 13 residues long. The V gene's germline CDR1 is SNHLY and CDR2 FYNNEI. The CDR3 here is CASNAAGIYGYTF. The CDR3 DNA follows: TGTGCCAGCAATGCGGCGGGTATCTATGGCTACACCTTC.

J is TRBJ2-2 and V is TRBV6-6, with D tentatively TRBD2 (5 bases). Between the trimmed V and J ends, which lost 10 bases and 7 bases, there was a span of 10 bases. CDR1 is MNHNY and CDR2 is SVGAGI in the germline V gene (reference sequence). The CDR3 is 11 amino acids. CDR3 sequence: CATQEGGELFF. The CDR3 DNA is TGTGCCACGCAAGAGGGCGGGGAGCTGTTTTTT.

The V and J genes are TRBV28 and TRBJ1-5; weak D call: TRBD1 (6 bases). CDR3 length: 14 amino acids. Trimming removed 2 bases from V and 6 bases from J, with 11 bases in between. Germline lookup yields CDR1 MDHEN and CDR2 SYDVKM. The CDR3 is CASSLMRGGQPQHF. The CDR3 coding sequence is TGTGCCAGCAGTTTAATGAGGGGGGGTCAGCCCCAGCATTTT.

The chain employs TRBV6-5 and TRBJ1-2, with 10 bases lining up with TRBD1. CDR3 length: 15 amino acids. Germline V gene data show CDR1 as MNHEY and CDR2 as SVGAGI. V shed 2 bases and J 4 bases; nucleotides not matched to a gene: 4. CDR3: CASSYRTGGSYGYTF. As DNA, the CDR3 is TGTGCCAGCAGTTACAGGACAGGGGGATCCTATGGCTACACCTTC.

The chain couples TRBV28 to TRBJ2-1; 7 bases line up with TRBD2. V was clipped by 7 bases and J by 8 bases; unmatched bases: 11. In germline, CDR1 is MDHEN, CDR2 SYDVKM. The CDR3 sequence is 14 residues long. CDR3 loop: CASTSQRGEDEQFF. CDR3 DNA: TGTGCCAGCACATCTCAGCGGGGAGAGGATGAGCAGTTCTTC.

The gene calls are TRBV7-2 and TRBJ1-6; 7 positions agree with TRBD1. The CDR3 is 18 amino acids. V was pared by 1 base and J by 2 bases, with 8 bases of the junction left unmatched. In germline, CDR1 is SGHTA, CDR2 FQGNSA. This CDR3 reads CASSLDRGRIPYNSPLHF. CDR3 bases: TGTGCCAGCAGCTTAGATAGGGGGCGAATCCCCTATAATTCACCCCTCCACTTT.

The rearrangement uses TRBV6-5 and TRBJ2-7, with 7 bases that match TRBD2. The junction had 11 bases not matched to a gene; V was cut back by 6 bases and J by 3 bases. The length of the CDR3 is 15 residues. Germline V gene sequence: CDR1 MNHEY, CDR2 SVGAGI. In nucleotides, the CDR3 is TGTGCCAGCAGCCCGAGCGGGACTTGGCGCTACGAGCAGTACTTC. It encodes CASSPSGTWRYEQYF.

The V and J genes are TRBV18 and TRBJ1-1; D call uncertain. Trimming pared 3 bases from V and 3 bases from J, leaving 14 bases between. CDR3 length equals 15 residues. Germline V gene lookup returns CDR1 KGHSH and CDR2 LQKENI. CDR3 sequence: CASSPTSGSDTEAFF. In DNA, the CDR3 is TGTGCCAGCTCACCCACATCGGGGTCCGACACTGAAGCTTTCTTT. The full variable domain, its missing parts supplied by reference TRBV18 and TRBJ1-1, is NAGVMQNPRHLVRRRGQEARLRCSPMKGHSHVYWYRQLPEEGLKFMVYLQKENIIDESGMPKERFSAEFPKEGPSILRIQQVVRGDSAAYFCASSPTSGSDTEAFFGQGTRLTVV.

This chain links TRBV19 with TRBJ2-5; maybe TRBD2 (6 bases). There are 18 residues in the CDR3. V shed 6 bases and J shed 4 bases, with 27 bases lying between them. Looked up from germline, CDR1 is LNHDA and CDR2 is SQIVND (reference sequence). For the CDR3, the DNA is TGTGCCAGTAGCCTAACACTTAAAGGTCCGGGAGCCAGAGAGACCCAGTACTTC. This codes for CASSLTLKGPGARETQYF.

This CDR3 is CASSLRRFGGQGANEQFF. The CDR3 nucleotides read TGTGCCAGCAGTTTAAGGAGGTTTGGGGGACAGGGCGCCAATGAGCAGTTCTTC. The chain has TRBV27 and TRBJ2-1; 9 bases agree with TRBD1. This CDR3 is built from 18 residues. The V gene end was trimmed by 2 bases and the J gene end by 6 bases; junction bases not matched to a gene: 14. Germline CDR1 is MNHEY and CDR2 is SMNVEV (reference sequence).

This rearrangement joins TRBV7-6 to TRBJ2-2; D might be TRBD1 (5 bases). The CDR3 consists of 12 residues. Trimming removed 4 bases from V and 8 bases from J, with 8 bases in between. Germline CDR1 is SGHVS and CDR2 is FNYEAQ. The CDR3 nucleotides are TGTGCCAGCAGCTCAGGGCAGGGGGAGCTGTTTTTT. Its translation: CASSSGQGELFF.

This chain joins TRBV7-2 and TRBJ2-5; 10 nucleotides agree with TRBD1. The V gene's germline CDR1 is SGHTA and CDR2 FQGNSA. This CDR3 region has 14 residues. Trimming cost V 6 bases and J 4 bases; bases outside gene matches: 5. The CDR3 nucleotides are TGTGCCAGCAGGGACGACAGGGGGCGAGAGACCCAGTACTTC. This codes for CASRDDRGRETQYF.